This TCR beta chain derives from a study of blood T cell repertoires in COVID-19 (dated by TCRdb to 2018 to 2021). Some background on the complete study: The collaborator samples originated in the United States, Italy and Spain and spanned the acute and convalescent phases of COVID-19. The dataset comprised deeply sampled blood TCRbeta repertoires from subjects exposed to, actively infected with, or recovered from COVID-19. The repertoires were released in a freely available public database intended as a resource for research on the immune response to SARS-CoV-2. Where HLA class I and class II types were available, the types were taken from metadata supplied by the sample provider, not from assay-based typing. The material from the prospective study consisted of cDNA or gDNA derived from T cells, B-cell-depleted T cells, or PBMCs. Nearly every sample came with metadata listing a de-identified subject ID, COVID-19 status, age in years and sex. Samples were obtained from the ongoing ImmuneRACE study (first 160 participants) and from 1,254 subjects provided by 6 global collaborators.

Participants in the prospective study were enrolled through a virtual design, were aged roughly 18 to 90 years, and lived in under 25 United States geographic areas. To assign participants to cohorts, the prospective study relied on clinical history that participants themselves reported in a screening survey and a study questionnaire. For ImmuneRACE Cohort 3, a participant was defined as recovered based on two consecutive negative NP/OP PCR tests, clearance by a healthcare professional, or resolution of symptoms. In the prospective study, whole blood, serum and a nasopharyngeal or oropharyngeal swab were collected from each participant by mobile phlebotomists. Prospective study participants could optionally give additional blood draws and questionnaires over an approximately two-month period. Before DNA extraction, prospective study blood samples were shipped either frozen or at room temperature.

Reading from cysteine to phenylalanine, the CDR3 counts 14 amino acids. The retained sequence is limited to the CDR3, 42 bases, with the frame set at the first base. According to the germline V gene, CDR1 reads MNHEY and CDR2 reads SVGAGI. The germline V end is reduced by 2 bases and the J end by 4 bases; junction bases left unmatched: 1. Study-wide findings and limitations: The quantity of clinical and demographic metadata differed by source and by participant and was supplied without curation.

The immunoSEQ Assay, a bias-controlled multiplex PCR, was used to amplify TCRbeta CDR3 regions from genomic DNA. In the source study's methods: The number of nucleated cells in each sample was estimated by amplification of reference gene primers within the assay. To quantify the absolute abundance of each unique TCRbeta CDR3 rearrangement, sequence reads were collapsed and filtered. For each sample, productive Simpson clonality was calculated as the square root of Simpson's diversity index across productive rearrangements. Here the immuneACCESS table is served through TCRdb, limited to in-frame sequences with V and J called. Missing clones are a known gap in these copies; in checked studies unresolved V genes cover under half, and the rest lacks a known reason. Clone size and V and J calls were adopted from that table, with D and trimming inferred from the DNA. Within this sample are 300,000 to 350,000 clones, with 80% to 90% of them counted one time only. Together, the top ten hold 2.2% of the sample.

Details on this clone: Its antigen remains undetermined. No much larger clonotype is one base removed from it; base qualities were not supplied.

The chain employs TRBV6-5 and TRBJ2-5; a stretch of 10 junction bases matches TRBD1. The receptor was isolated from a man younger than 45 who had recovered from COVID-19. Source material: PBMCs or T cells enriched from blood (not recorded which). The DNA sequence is TGTGCCAGCAGTTACGGGACAGGGGTAGAGACCCAGTACTTC. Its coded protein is CASSYGTGVETQYF.